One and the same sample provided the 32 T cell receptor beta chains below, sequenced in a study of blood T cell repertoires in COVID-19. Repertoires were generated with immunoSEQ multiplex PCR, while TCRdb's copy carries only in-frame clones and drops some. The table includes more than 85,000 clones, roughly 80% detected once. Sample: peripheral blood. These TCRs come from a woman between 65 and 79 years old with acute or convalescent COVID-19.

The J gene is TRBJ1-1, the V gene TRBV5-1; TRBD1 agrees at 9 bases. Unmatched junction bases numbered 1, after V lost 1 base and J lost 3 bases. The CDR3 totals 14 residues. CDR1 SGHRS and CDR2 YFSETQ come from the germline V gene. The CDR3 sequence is CASSLTGGYTEAFF. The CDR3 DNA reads TGCGCCAGCAGCTTGACAGGGGGCTACACTGAAGCTTTCTTT. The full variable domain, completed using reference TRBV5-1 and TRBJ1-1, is KAGVTQTPRYLIKTRGQQVTLSCSPISGHRSVSWYQQTPGQGLQFLFEYFSETQRNKGNFPGRFSGRQFSNSRSEMNVSTLELGDSALYLCASSLTGGYTEAFFGQGTRLTVV.

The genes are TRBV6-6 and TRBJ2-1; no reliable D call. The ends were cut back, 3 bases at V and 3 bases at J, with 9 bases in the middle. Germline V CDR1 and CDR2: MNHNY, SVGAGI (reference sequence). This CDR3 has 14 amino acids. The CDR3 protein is CASSYLTSYNEQFF. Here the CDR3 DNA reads TGTGCCAGCAGTTATCTTACAAGCTACAATGAGCAGTTCTTC.

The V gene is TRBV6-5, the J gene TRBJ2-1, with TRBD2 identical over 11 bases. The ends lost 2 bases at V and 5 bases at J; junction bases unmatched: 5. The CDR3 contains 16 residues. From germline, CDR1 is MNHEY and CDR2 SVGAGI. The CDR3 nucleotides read TGTGCCAGCAGTTACCGAGTAGCGGGGGGGAACAATGAGCAGTTCTTC. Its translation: CASSYRVAGGNNEQFF.

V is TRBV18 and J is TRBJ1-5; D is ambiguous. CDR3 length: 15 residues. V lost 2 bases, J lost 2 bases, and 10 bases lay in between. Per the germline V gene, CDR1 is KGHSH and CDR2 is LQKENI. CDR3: CASSPTRVGNQPQHF. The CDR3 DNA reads TGTGCCAGCTCACCAACGCGAGTGGGCAATCAGCCCCAGCATTTT.

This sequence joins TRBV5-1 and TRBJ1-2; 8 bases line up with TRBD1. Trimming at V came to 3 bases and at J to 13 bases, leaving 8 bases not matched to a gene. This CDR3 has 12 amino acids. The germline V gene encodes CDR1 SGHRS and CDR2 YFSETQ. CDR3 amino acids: CASSSGGWAPTF. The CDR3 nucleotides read TGCGCCAGCAGCTCAGGGGGCTGGGCCCCCACCTTC.

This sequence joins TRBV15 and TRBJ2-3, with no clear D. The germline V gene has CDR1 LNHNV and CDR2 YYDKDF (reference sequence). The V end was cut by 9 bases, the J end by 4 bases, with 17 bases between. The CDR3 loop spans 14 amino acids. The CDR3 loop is CATKNPSGADTQYF. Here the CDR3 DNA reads TGTGCCACGAAAAATCCATCAGGCGCAGATACGCAGTATTTT.

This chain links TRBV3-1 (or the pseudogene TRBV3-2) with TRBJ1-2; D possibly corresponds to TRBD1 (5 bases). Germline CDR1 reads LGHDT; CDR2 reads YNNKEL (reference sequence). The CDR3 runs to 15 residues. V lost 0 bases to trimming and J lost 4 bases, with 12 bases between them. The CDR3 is CASSQDRGRVYGYTF. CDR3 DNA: TGTGCCAGCAGCCAAGATAGGGGCCGGGTCTATGGCTACACCTTC.

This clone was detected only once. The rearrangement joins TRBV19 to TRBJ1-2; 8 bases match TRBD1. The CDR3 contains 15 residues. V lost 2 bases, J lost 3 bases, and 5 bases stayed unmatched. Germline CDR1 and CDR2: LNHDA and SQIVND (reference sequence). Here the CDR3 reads CASSILTGADYGYTF. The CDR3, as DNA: TGTGCCAGTAGTATACTGACAGGGGCTGACTATGGCTACACCTTC.

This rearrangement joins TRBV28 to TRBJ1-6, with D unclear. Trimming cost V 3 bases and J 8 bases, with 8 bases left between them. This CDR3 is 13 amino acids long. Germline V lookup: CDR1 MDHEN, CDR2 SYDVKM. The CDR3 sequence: CASSFRGDSPLHF. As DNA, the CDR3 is TGTGCCAGCAGTTTCCGGGGAGATTCACCCCTCCACTTT.

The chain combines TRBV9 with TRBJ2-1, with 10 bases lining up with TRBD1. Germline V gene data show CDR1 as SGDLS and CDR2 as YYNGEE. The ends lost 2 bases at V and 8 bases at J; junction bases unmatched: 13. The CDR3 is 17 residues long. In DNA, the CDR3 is TGTGCCAGCAGCGTCCAAGCGGGACAGGGGCGTGTTGATGAGCAGTTCTTC. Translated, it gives CASSVQAGQGRVDEQFF.

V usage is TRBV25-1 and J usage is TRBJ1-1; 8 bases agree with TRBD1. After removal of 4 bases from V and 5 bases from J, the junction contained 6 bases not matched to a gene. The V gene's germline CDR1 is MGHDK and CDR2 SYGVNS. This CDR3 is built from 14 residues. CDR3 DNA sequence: TGTGCCAGCAGTGCCGGACAGGGCAGTACTGAAGCTTTCTTT. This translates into CASSAGQGSTEAFF.

The CDR3 loop reads CATTELAGGNEQFF. The CDR3 DNA is TGTGCCACTACCGAACTAGCGGGAGGCAATGAGCAGTTCTTC. This chain joins TRBV6-6 and TRBJ2-1; 12 nucleotides match TRBD2. Losses at the gene ends were 10 bases for V and 6 bases for J; bases not matched to a gene: 7. The CDR3 loop spans 14 amino acids. Germline CDR1 is MNHNY and CDR2 is SVGAGI (reference sequence).

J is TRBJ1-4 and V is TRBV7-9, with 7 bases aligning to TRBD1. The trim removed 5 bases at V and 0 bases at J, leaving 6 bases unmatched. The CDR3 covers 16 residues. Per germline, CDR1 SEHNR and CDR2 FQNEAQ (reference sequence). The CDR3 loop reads CASSPSRGATNEKLFF. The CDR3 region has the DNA TGTGCCAGCAGCCCAAGCAGGGGGGCAACTAATGAAAAACTGTTTTTT.

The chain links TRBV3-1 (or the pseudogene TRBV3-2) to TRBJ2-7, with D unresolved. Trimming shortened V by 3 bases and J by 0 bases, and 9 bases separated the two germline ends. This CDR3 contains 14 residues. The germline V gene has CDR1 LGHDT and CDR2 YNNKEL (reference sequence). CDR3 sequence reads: CASSQTLSSYEQYF. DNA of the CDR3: TGTGCCAGCAGCCAGACTTTAAGCTCCTACGAGCAGTACTTC.

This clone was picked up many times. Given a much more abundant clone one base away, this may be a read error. The CDR3 is CPSLSRRGGRGGEQYF. CDR3 nucleotides: TGCCCCAGCTTGAGCCGTCGGGGGGGCCGGGGGGGGGAGCAGTACTTC. This chain connects TRBV5-1 to TRBJ2-7, with 8 positions matching TRBD2. This CDR3 is 16 amino acids long. Per the germline V gene, CDR1 is SGHRS and CDR2 is YFSETQ.

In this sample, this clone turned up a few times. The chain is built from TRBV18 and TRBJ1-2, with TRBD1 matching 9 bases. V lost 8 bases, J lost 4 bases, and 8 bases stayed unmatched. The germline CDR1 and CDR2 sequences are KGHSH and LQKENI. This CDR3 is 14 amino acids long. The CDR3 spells CASTRDRDLYGYTF. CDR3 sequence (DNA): TGTGCCAGCACCCGGGACAGGGACCTCTATGGCTACACCTTC.

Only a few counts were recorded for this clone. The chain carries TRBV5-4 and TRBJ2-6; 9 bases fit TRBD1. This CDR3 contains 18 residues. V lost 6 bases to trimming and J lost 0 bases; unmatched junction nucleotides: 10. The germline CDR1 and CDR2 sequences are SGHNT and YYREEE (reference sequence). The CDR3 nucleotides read TGTGCCAGCATCGATTCCGGGACAGGGCGCTCTGGGGCCAACGTCCTGACTTTC. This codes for CASIDSGTGRSGANVLTF. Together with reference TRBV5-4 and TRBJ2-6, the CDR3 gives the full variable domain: ETGVTQSPTHLIKTRGQQVTLRCSSQSGHNTVSWYQQALGQGPQFIFQYYREEENGRGNFPPRFSGLQFPNYSSELNVNALELDDSALYLCASIDSGTGRSGANVLTFGAGSRLTVL.

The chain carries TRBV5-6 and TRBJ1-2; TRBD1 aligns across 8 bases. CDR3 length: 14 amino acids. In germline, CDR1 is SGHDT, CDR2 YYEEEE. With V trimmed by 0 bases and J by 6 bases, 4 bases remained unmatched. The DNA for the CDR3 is TGTGCCAGCAGCTTGGGGACAGGGAACAATGGCTACACCTTC. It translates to CASSLGTGNNGYTF.

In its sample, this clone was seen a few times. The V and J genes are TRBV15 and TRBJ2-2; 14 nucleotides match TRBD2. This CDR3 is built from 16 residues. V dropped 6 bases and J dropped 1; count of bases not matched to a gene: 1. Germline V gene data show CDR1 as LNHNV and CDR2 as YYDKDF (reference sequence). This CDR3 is CATSGLAGGNTGELFF. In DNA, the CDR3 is TGTGCCACCAGTGGACTAGCGGGGGGGAACACCGGGGAGCTGTTTTTT. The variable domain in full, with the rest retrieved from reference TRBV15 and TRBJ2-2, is DAMVIQNPRYQVTQFGKPVTLSCSQTLNHNVMYWYQQKSSQAPKLLFHYYDKDFNNEADTPDNFQSRRPNTSFCFLDIRSPGLGDTAMYLCATSGLAGGNTGELFFGEGSRLTVL.

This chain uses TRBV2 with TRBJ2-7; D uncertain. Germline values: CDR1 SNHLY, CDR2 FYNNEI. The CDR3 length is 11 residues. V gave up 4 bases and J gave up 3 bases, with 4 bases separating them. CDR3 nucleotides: TGTGCCAGCAGTGCTGTCTACGAGCAGTACTTC. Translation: CASSAVYEQYF.

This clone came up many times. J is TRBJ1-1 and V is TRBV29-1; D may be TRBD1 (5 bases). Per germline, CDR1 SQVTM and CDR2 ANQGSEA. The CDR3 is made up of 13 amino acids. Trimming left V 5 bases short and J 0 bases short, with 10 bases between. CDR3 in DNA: TGCAGCGTTAAGGAGGGGATGAACACTGAAGCTTTCTTT. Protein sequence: CSVKEGMNTEAFF.

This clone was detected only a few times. The CDR3 loop is CASSSSPGSYNEQFF. The CDR3 nucleotides read TGTGCCAGCAGCTCTAGCCCCGGGTCTTACAATGAGCAGTTCTTC. The V gene is TRBV7-2, the J gene TRBJ2-1; tentative D call: TRBD2 (5 bases). Trimming left V 4 bases short and J 4 bases short, with 14 bases between. Germline V gives CDR1 SGHTA, CDR2 FQGNSA. The CDR3 consists of 15 residues.

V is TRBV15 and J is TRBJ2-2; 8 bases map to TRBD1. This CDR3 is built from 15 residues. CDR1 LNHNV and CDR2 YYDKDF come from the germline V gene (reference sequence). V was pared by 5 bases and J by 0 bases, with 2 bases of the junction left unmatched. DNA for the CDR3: TGTGCCACCAGCCAGGACAGGGCGAACACCGGGGAGCTGTTTTTT. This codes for CATSQDRANTGELFF.

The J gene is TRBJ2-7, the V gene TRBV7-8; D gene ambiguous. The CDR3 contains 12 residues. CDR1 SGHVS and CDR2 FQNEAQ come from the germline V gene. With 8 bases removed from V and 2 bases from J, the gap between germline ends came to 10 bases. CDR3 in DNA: TGTGCCAGCCGTCCCAGTACCTACGAGCAGTACTTC. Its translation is CASRPSTYEQYF.

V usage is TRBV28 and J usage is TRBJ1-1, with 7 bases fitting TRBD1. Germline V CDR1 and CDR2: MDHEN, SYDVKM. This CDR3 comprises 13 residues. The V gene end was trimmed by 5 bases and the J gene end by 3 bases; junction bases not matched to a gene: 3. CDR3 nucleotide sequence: TGTGCCAGCAGTCTCACAGGGGACACTGAAGCTTTCTTT. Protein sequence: CASSLTGDTEAFF. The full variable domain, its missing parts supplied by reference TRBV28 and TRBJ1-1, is DVKVTQSSRYLVKRTGEKVFLECVQDMDHENMFWYRQDPGLGLRLIYFSYDVKMKEKGDIPEGYSVSREKKERFSLILESASTNQTSMYLCASSLTGDTEAFFGQGTRLTVV.

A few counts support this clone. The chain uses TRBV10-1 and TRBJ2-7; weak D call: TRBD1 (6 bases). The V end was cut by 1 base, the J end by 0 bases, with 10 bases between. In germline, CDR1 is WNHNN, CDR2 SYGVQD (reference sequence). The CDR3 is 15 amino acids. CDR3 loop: CASSEYRDNSYEQYF. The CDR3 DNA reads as TGCGCCAGCAGTGAGTACCGGGACAACTCCTACGAGCAGTACTTC.

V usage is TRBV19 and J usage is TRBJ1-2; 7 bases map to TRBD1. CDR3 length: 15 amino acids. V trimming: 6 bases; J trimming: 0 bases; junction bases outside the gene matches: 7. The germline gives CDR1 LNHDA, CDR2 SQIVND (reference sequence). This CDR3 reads CASSPIQGTNYGYTF. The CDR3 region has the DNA TGTGCCAGTAGCCCGATACAGGGGACTAACTATGGCTACACCTTC.

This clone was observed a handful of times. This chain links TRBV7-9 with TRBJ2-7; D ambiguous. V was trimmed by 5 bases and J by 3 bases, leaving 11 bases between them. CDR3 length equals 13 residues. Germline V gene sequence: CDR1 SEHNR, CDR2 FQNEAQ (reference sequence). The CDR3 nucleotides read TGTGCCAGCAGCGTTGGCCCCAGCTACGAGCAGTACTTC. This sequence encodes CASSVGPSYEQYF.

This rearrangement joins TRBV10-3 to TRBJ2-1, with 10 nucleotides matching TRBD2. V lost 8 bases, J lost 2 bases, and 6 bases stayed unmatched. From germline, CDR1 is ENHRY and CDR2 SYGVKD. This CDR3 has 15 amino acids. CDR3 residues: CAIEKRGGTYNEQFF. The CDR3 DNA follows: TGTGCCATCGAGAAGCGGGGGGGTACCTACAATGAGCAGTTCTTC.

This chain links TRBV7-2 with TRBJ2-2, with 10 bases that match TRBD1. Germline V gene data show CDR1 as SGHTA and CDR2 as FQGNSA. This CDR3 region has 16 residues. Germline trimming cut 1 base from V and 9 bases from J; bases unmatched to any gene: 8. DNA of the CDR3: TGTGCCAGCAGCTTAGGGGACAGGGGCTTGTTTAGGGAGCTGTTTTTT. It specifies CASSLGDRGLFRELFF.

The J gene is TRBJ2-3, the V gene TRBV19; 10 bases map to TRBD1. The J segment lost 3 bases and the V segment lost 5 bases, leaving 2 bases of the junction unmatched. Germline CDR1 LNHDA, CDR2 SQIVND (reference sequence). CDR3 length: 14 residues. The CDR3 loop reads CASSDRGLTDTQYF. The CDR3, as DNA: TGTGCCAGTAGTGACAGGGGGCTGACAGATACGCAGTATTTT. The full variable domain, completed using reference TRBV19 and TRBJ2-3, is DGGITQSPKYLFRKEGQNVTLSCEQNLNHDAMYWYRQDPGQGLRLIYYSQIVNDFQKGDIAEGYSVSREKKESFPLTVTSAQKNPTAFYLCASSDRGLTDTQYFGPGTRLTVL.

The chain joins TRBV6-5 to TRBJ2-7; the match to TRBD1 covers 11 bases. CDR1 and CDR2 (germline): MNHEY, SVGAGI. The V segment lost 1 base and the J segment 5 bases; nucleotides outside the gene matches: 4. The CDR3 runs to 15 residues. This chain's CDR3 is CASSYWGQGDHEQYF. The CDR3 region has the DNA TGTGCCAGCAGTTACTGGGGACAGGGGGACCACGAGCAGTACTTC.